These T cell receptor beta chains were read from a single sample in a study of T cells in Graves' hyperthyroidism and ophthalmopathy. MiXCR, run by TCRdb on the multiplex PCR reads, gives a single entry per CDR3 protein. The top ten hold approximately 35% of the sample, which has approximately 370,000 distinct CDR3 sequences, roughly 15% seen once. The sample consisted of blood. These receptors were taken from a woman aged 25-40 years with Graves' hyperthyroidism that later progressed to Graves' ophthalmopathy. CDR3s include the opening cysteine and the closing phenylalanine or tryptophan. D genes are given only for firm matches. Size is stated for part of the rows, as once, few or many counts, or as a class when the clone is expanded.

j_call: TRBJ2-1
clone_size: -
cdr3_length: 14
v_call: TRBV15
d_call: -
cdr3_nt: TGTGCCACCAGCAGAGGAAGGGGAAGGGATGAGCAGTTCTTC
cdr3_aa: CATSRGRGRDEQFF

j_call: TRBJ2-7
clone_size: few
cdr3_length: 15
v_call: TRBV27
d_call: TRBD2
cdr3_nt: TGTGCCAGCAGTTTAGTATCCAGCGGGATCTACGAGCAGTACTTC
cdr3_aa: CASSLVSSGIYEQYF

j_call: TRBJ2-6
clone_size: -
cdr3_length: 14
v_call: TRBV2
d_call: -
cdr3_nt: TGTGCCGGCAGCGACAGCTCTGGGGCCAACGTCCTGACTTTC
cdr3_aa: CAGSDSSGANVLTF

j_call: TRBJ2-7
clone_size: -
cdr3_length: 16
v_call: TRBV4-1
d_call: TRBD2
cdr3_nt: TGCGCCAGCAGCCACGGACCCGGGACTAGCGTCTACGAGCAGTACTTC
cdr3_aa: CASSHGPGTSVYEQYF

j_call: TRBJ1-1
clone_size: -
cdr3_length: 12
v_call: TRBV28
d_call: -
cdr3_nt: TGTGCCAGCAGAGCCCAGACATTGGAAGCTTTCTTT
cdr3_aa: CASRAQTLEAFF

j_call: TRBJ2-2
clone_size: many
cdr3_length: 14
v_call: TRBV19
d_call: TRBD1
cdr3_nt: TGTGCCAGTAGTAGTGGGACAGGGGCCGGGGAGCTGTTTTTT
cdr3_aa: CASSSGTGAGELFF

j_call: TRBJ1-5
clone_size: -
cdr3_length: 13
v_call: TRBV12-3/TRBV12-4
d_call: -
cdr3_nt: TGTGCCAGCAGTCTCGACATCAATCAGCCCCAGCATTTT
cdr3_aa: CASSLDINQPQHF

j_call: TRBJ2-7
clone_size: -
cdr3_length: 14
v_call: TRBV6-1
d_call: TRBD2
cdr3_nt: TGTGCCAGCCCTCTAGCGGGGGATTCCTACGAGCAGTACTTC
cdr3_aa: CASPLAGDSYEQYF

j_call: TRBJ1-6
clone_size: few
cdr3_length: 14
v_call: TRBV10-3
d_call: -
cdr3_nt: TGTGCCATCATAGGCAGTCGAGATAATTCACCCCTCCACTTT
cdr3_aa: CAIIGSRDNSPLHF

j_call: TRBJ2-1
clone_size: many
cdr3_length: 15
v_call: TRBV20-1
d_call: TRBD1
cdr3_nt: TGCAGTGCTAGAGAGACAGGGAAGGGGTTCAATGAGCAGTTCTTC
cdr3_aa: CSARETGKGFNEQFF

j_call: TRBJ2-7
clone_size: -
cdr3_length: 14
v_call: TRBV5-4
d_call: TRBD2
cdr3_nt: TGTGCCAGCAGCGGGGGACTAGGGGTAGGGGAGCAGTACTTC
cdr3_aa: CASSGGLGVGEQYF

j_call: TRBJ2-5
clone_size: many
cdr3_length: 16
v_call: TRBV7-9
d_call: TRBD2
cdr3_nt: TGTGCCAGCAGGGAGCGGGGGGGCCTCGTTGGAGAGACCCAGTACTTC
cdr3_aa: CASRERGGLVGETQYF

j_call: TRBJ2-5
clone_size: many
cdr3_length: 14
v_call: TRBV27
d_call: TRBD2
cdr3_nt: TGTGCCAGCAGCCTCCTCGGGGGGGGGGAGACCCAGTACTTC
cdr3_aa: CASSLLGGGETQYF

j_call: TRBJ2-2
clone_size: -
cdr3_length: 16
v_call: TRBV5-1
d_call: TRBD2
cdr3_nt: TGCGCCAGCAGCTTGGGACTAGCGGAAGACACCGGGGAGCTGTTTTTT
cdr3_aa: CASSLGLAEDTGELFF

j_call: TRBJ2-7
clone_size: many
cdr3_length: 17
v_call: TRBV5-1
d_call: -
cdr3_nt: TGCGCCAGCAGCTTGGGTGGTGCCGGGCCGAGCTCCTACGAGCAGTACTTC
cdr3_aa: CASSLGGAGPSSYEQYF

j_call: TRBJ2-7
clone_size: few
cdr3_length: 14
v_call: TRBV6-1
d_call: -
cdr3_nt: TGTGCCGGCAGCCGAGCCGGGTCCTCCTACGAGCAGTACTTC
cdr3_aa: CAGSRAGSSYEQYF

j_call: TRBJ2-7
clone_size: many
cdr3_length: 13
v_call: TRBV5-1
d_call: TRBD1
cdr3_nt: TGCGCCAGCAGCTTGGAACAGGGGTACGAGCAGTACTTC
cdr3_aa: CASSLEQGYEQYF

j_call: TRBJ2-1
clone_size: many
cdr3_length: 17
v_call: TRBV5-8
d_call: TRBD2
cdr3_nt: TGTGCCAGCAGCCAATTCCTGACTAGCGGGAGCTACAATGAGCAGTTCTTC
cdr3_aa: CASSQFLTSGSYNEQFF

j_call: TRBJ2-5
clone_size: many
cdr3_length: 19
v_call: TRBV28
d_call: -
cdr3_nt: TGTGCCAGCAGTTCCCGCCTCGGTCGACGGGGAGAGTACCAAGAGACCCAGTACTTC
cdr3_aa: CASSSRLGRRGEYQETQYF

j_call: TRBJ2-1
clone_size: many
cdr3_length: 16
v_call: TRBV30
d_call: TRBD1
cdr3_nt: TGTGCCTGGACTGGGACAGGGCCCTTCGAGAACAATGAGCAGTTCTTC
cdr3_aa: CAWTGTGPFENNEQFF

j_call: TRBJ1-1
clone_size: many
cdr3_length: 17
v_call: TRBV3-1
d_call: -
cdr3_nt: TGTGCCAGCAGCCAAGAGCTTGGGGGCAGGGGAAACACTGAAGCTTTCTTT
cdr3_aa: CASSQELGGRGNTEAFF

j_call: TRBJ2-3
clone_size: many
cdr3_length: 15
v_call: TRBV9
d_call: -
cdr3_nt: TGTGCCAGCAGCGTAGAAGGCGGGGGCACAGATACGCAGTATTTT
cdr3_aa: CASSVEGGGTDTQYF

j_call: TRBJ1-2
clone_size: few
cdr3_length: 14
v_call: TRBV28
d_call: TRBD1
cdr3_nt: TGTGCCAGCAGTTTATTCAGGACAGGGACTGGCTACACCTTC
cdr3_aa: CASSLFRTGTGYTF

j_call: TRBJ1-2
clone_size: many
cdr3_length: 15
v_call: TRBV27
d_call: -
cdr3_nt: TGTGCCAGCAGCGTAGGGACGACGGGGTTTGGGGGCTACACCTTC
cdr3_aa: CASSVGTTGFGGYTF

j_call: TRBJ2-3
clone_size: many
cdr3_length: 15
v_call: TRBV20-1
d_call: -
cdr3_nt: TGCAGTGCTACCGGGGGAGGTACTAGCACAGATACGCAGTATTTT
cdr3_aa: CSATGGGTSTDTQYF

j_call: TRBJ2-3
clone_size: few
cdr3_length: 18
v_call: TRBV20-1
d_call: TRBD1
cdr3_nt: TGCAGTGCTAAGCCTCCGGGACAGGGGGCCCGTTTGTCAGATACGCAGTATTTT
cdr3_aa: CSAKPPGQGARLSDTQYF

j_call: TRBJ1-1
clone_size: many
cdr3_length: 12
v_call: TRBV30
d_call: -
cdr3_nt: TGTGCCTGGAGTGTAAACCGGCTGGGAGCTTTCTTT
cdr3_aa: CAWSVNRLGAFF

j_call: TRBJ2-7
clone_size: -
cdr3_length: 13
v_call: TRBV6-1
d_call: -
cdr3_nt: TGTGCCAGCAGTGATTTGGGGGGCTACGAGCAGTACTTC
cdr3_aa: CASSDLGGYEQYF

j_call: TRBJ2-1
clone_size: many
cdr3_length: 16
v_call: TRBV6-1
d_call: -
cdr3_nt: TGTGCCAGCAGTGCCTGGGGCAGGAGCTCCTACAATGAGCAGTTCTTC
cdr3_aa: CASSAWGRSSYNEQFF

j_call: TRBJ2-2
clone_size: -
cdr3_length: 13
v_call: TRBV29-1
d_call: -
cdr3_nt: TGCAGCGCTCTGGGGGTCGGCACCGGGGAGCTGTTTTTT
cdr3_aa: CSALGVGTGELFF

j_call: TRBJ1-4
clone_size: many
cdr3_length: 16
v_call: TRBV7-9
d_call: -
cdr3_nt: TGTGCCAGCAGCACCCGGGCCTCCGTCCGAGGTGAAAAACTGTTTTTT
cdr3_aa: CASSTRASVRGEKLFF

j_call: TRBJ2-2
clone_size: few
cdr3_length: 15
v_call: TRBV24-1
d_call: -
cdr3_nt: TGTGCCACCAGTGATTTGTTCGGTAACACCGGGGAGCTGTTTTTT
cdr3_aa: CATSDLFGNTGELFF

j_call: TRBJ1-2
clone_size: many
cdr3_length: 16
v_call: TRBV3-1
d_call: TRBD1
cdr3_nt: TGTGCCAGCACCTTAGCTCGGACAGGGTCTATTCATGGCTACACCTTC
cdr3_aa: CASTLARTGSIHGYTF

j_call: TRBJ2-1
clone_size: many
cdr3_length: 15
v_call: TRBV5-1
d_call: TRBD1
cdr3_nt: TGCGCCAGCAGCTTGGTGGGACAGGGTGCTAATGAGCAGTTCTTC
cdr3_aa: CASSLVGQGANEQFF

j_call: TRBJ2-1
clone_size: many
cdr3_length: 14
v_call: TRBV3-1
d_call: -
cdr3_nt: TGTGCCAGCAGCCAAGAGTACAGCTACAATGAGCAGTTCTTC
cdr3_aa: CASSQEYSYNEQFF

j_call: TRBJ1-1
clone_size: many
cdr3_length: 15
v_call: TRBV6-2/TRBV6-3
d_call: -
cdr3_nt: TGTGCCAGCAGTTACTCGCGGACGGGAGTTACTGAAGCTTTCTTT
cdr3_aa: CASSYSRTGVTEAFF

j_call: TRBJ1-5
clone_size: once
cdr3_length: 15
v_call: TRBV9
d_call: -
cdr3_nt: TGTGCCAGCAGCCCGGGCTGGCGGAGCAATCAGCCCCAGCATTTT
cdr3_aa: CASSPGWRSNQPQHF

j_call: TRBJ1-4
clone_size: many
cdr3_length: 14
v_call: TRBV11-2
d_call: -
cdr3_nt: TGTGCCAGCAGCTTATCGTCGGGGAGAGAAAAACTGTTTTTT
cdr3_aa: CASSLSSGREKLFF

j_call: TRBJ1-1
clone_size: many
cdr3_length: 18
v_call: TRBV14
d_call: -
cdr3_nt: TGTGCCAGCAGCCAAGAAGGCTTCCGCAGGGGTACGTACACTAAAGCTTTCTTT
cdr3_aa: CASSQEGFRRGTYTKAFF

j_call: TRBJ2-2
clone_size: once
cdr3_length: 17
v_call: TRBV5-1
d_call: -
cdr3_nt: TGCGCCAGCAGCTTTAAAGGGCCGCAGACAAACACCGGGGAGCTGTTTTTT
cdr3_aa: CASSFKGPQTNTGELFF

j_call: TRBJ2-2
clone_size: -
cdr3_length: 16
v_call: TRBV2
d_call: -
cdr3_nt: TGTGCCAGCAGTGAACGGGGGAACACGAACACCGGGGAGCTGTTTTTT
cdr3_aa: CASSERGNTNTGELFF

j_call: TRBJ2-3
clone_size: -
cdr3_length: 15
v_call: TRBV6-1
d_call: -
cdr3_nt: TGTGCCAGCAGTCCCCTAGCAGGGTCAGCAGATACGCAGTATTTT
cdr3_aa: CASSPLAGSADTQYF

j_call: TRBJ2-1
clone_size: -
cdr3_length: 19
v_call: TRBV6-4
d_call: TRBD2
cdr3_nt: TGTGCCAGCAGCTTACTAGCGGGAGGGCTCTTAGACTCCTACAATGAGCAGTTCTTC
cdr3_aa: CASSLLAGGLLDSYNEQFF

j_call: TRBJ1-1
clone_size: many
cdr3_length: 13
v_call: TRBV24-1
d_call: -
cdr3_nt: TGTGCCACCAGGGAGGGTTCGAACACTGAAGCTTTCTTT
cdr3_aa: CATREGSNTEAFF

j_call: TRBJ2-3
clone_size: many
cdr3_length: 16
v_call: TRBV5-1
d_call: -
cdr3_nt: TGCGCCAGCAGCTTTGGGGCTAGCGAGTTGCCAGATACGCAGTATTTT
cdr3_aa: CASSFGASELPDTQYF

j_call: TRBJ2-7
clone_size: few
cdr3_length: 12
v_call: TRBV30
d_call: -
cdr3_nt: TGTGCCTGGAGTGTACAGGGCGGCGAGCAGTACTTC
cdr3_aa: CAWSVQGGEQYF

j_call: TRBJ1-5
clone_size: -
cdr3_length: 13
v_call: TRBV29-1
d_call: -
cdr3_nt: TGCAGCGTTGAAGAAACTCTTGGTCAGCCCCAGCATTTT
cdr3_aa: CSVEETLGQPQHF

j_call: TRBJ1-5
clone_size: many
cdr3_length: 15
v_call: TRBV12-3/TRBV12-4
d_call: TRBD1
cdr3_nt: TGTGCCAGCAGAAAGACAGGGATAGACAATCAGCCCCAGCATTTT
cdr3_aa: CASRKTGIDNQPQHF